The rows below give T cell receptor beta chains drawn from one sample of a study of PD-1 blockade in classical Hodgkin lymphoma. Assay used: immunoSEQ multiplex PCR; TCRdb lists only in-frame clones, some missing. Among around 40,000 clones listed, 75% to 85% were seen once. The material sequenced was peripheral blood mononuclear cells (PBMCs), taken before the fourth cycle of nivolumab. These receptors all stem from a human donor with classical Hodgkin lymphoma. Each CDR3 is given with its conserved first and last residue. Fields, in order: clone size, J gene, CDR3 length, V gene, D gene, CDR3 protein, CDR3 DNA. The D gene is left open where the match is weak. Rows may omit the clone size; those that give it use once, few, many or a size class.

NA | TRBJ2-5 | 15 | TRBV7-7 | NA | CASSLGGQNQETQYF | TGTGCTAGCAGCTTAGGTGGACAGAACCAAGAGACCCAGTACTTC
NA | TRBJ1-2 | 14 | TRBV19 | TRBD1 | CASRISDRGYGYTF | TGTGCCAGTAGAATCTCGGACAGGGGCTATGGCTACACCTTC
medium-sized | TRBJ1-6 | 16 | TRBV6-6 | NA | CASSYSTGGGNSPLHF | TGTGCCAGCAGTTACTCGACAGGTGGGGGTAATTCACCCCTCCACTTT
NA | TRBJ2-3 | 13 | TRBV19 | TRBD1 | CASSIVGGNTQYF | TGTGCCAGTAGTATTGTAGGGGGCAATACGCAGTATTTT
NA | TRBJ1-1 | 13 | TRBV18 | NA | CASSTQGNTEAFF | TGTGCCAGCTCAACACAGGGGAACACTGAAGCTTTCTTT
NA | TRBJ2-1 | 15 | TRBV5-4 | TRBD1 | CASSLGGTGVNEQFF | TGTGCCAGCAGCTTGGGTGGGACAGGGGTCAATGAGCAGTTCTTC
NA | TRBJ1-1 | 18 | TRBV15 | NA | CATSRGFAFTGQNTEAFF | TGTGCCACCAGCAGAGGGTTCGCTTTTACGGGACAGAACACTGAAGCTTTCTTT
NA | TRBJ2-2 | 15 | TRBV18 | TRBD1 | CASSPGTGGTGELFF | TGTGCCAGCTCACCAGGCACAGGGGGCACCGGGGAGCTGTTTTTT
NA | TRBJ2-1 | 15 | TRBV6-1 | NA | CASSERGLGYNEQFF | TGTGCCAGCAGTGAGAGGGGTCTAGGCTACAATGAGCAGTTCTTC
NA | TRBJ1-6 | 16 | TRBV11-2 | NA | CASSFWPKGSNSPLHF | TGTGCCAGCAGCTTTTGGCCAAAAGGCAGCAATTCACCCCTCCACTTT
NA | TRBJ2-3 | 16 | TRBV5-8 | TRBD2 | CASHLFSGPSTDTQYF | TGTGCCAGCCACCTCTTTAGCGGGCCTAGCACAGATACGCAGTATTTT
few | TRBJ1-2 | 14 | TRBV30 | TRBD1 | CAWSRDRTNYGYTF | TGTGCCTGGAGTAGGGACAGGACTAACTATGGCTACACCTTC
NA | TRBJ2-1 | 15 | TRBV28 | NA | CASSFRDNFYNEQFF | TGTGCCAGCAGTTTCCGGGACAACTTCTACAATGAGCAGTTCTTC
NA | TRBJ2-7 | 13 | TRBV6-4 | TRBD1 | CASIEQGVADGYF | TGTGCCAGCATCGAACAGGGGGTCGCTGATGGTTACTTC
NA | TRBJ1-5 | 14 | TRBV19 | NA | CASSILTDNQPQHF | TGTGCCAGTAGTATCCTGACTGATAATCAGCCCCAGCATTTT
NA | TRBJ1-5 | 14 | TRBV28 | NA | CASSPDRSNQPQHF | TGTGCCAGCAGCCCGGACAGAAGCAATCAGCCCCAGCATTTT
NA | TRBJ1-5 | 15 | TRBV2 | TRBD1 | CASKNVRGSVQPQHF | TGTGCCAGCAAAAACGTCAGGGGGAGCGTTCAGCCCCAGCATTTT
NA | TRBJ2-1 | 17 | TRBV27 | NA | CASSLNIGGGNYNEQFF | TGTGCCAGCAGTTTAAATATAGGGGGGGGGAACTACAATGAGCAGTTCTTC
NA | TRBJ1-2 | 13 | TRBV2 | NA | CASSVSGRGGYTF | TGTGCCAGCAGTGTGTCCGGTCGAGGAGGCTACACCTTC
once | TRBJ1-2 | 11 | TRBV15 | NA | CATSSETVKIF | TGTGCCACCAGCTCCGAGACAGTTAAAATCTTC
NA | TRBJ2-3 | 16 | TRBV19 | NA | CASSRAGLFSTDTQYF | TGTGCCAGTAGTAGGGCGGGACTCTTCAGCACAGATACGCAGTATTTT
NA | TRBJ2-5 | 15 | TRBV27 | NA | CASSSPRGGRETQYF | TGTGCCAGCAGTTCCCCCAGGGGGGGAAGGGAGACCCAGTACTTC
NA | TRBJ1-5 | 16 | TRBV5-5 | TRBD1 | CASSLTGGSSNQPQHF | TGTGCCAGCAGCTTGACAGGGGGTAGTAGCAATCAGCCCCAGCATTTT
few | TRBJ2-3 | 12 | TRBV2 | NA | CATATDRDTQYF | TGTGCCACCGCGACTGACAGAGATACGCAGTATTTT
NA | TRBJ1-1 | 13 | TRBV4-1 | TRBD1 | CASSPTGDYREAF | TGCGCCAGCAGCCCGACAGGGGACTACCGCGAGGCTTTT
once | TRBJ1-4 | 15 | TRBV9 | NA | CASSVAGERGEKLFF | TGTGCCAGCAGCGTAGCCGGGGAGCGCGGTGAAAAACTGTTTTTT
NA | TRBJ2-5 | 14 | TRBV29-1 | NA | CSVVGRRSQETQYF | TGCAGCGTTGTGGGCAGGAGATCTCAAGAGACCCAGTACTTC
few | TRBJ1-1 | 18 | TRBV7-9 | NA | CASSLGGNRVNWNTEAFF | TGTGCCAGCAGCTTAGGGGGGAACAGGGTTAATTGGAACACTGAAGCTTTCTTT
NA | TRBJ1-2 | 13 | TRBV6-5 | NA | CASSKTVNYGYTF | TGTGCCAGCAGTAAGACAGTTAACTATGGCTACACCTTC
once | TRBJ2-1 | 18 | TRBV4-3 | NA | CASSQDLGGLGAYNEQFF | TGCGCCAGCAGCCAAGATTTGGGGGGGCTGGGGGCCTACAATGAGCAGTTCTTC
once | TRBJ2-3 | 16 | TRBV11-2 | NA | CASSYRRDLSTDTQYF | TGTGCCAGCAGCTATAGGCGGGATTTGAGCACAGATACGCAGTATTTT
NA | TRBJ2-7 | 14 | TRBV7-2 | TRBD1 | CASSFLDRGFEQYF | TGTGCCAGCAGCTTTCTGGACAGGGGGTTTGAGCAGTACTTC
NA | TRBJ1-1 | 15 | TRBV5-4 | NA | CASSPLAVKMSEAFF | TGTGCCAGCAGCCCCCTGGCAGTCAAGATGTCTGAAGCTTTCTTT
NA | TRBJ2-5 | 16 | TRBV5-6 | NA | CASSWGQANYQETQYF | TGTGCCAGCAGCTGGGGCCAGGCCAACTACCAAGAGACCCAGTACTTC
NA | TRBJ2-3 | 15 | TRBV6-4 | TRBD2 | CASSVGGARTDTQYF | TGTGCCAGCAGTGTCGGGGGGGCCAGAACAGATACGCAGTATTTT
NA | TRBJ2-7 | 15 | TRBV18 | TRBD1 | CASSPGTGGPYEQYF | TGTGCCAGCTCACCGGGGACAGGGGGGCCCTACGAGCAGTACTTC
NA | TRBJ1-2 | 15 | TRBV16 | TRBD1 | CASSLGTGGYYGYTF | TGTGCCAGCAGCCTCGGGACAGGGGGCTACTATGGCTACACCTTC
few | TRBJ1-6 | 16 | TRBV7-9 | NA | CASSYPPGDPNSPLHF | TGTGCCAGCAGCTATCCTCCGGGGGATCCCAATTCACCCCTCCACTTT
NA | TRBJ2-3 | 13 | TRBV27 | TRBD1 | CASVDRFTDTQYF | TGTGCCAGTGTGGACAGGTTCACAGATACGCAGTATTTT
NA | TRBJ1-2 | 13 | TRBV9 | TRBD1 | CASSDEGARGYTF | TGTGCCAGCAGCGATGAGGGGGCTCGGGGCTACACCTTC
NA | TRBJ1-2 | 14 | TRBV6-5 | NA | CASSSLGVNYGYTF | TGTGCCAGCAGTTCCCTCGGCGTTAACTATGGCTACACCTTC
NA | TRBJ1-5 | 16 | TRBV7-2 | NA | CASSLGLIGSGQPQHF | TGTGCCAGCAGCTTAGGTTTAATAGGGTCTGGTCAGCCCCAGCATTTT
once | TRBJ2-3 | 15 | TRBV9 | NA | CASSVAGTSTDTQYF | TGTGCCAGCAGCGTAGCGGGAACGAGCACAGATACGCAGTATTTT
NA | TRBJ2-7 | 13 | TRBV4-1 | NA | CASSQGRNYEQYF | TGCGCCAGCAGCCAAGGCAGGAATTACGAGCAGTACTTC
few | TRBJ1-6 | 14 | TRBV6-5 | NA | CASRLRGRNSPLHF | TGTGCCAGCAGGCTACGGGGACGTAATTCACCCCTCCACTTT
NA | TRBJ2-7 | 14 | TRBV5-1 | TRBD1 | CASSLQGAVYEQYF | TGCGCCAGCAGCTTGCAGGGGGCTGTTTACGAGCAGTACTTC
NA | TRBJ2-7 | 14 | TRBV2 | NA | CASSGGAGGYEQYF | TGTGCCAGCAGTGGGGGGGCCGGGGGCTACGAGCAGTACTTC
NA | TRBJ2-5 | 17 | TRBV11-2 | NA | CASSFPPVTAFQETQYF | TGTGCCAGCAGCTTCCCGCCTGTGACAGCGTTCCAAGAGACCCAGTACTTC
NA | TRBJ1-2 | 18 | TRBV19 | TRBD1 | CASSPPTGGTGGNYGYTF | TGTGCCAGTAGTCCTCCAACGGGAGGGACAGGGGGCAACTATGGCTACACCTTC
NA | TRBJ1-5 | 19 | TRBV28 | TRBD1 | CASTTNRDRGGYSNQPQHF | TGTGCCAGCACCACTAACCGGGACAGGGGGGGATATAGCAATCAGCCCCAGCATTTT
NA | TRBJ1-2 | 14 | TRBV7-2 | TRBD1 | CASSLTGDRFGYTF | TGTGCCAGCAGCCTCACAGGGGACCGCTTTGGCTACACCTTC
NA | TRBJ1-1 | 18 | TRBV5-1 | TRBD1 | CASSYTRQGRPWAFEAFF | TGCGCCAGCAGCTACACCCGACAGGGACGGCCATGGGCCTTTGAAGCTTTCTTT
NA | TRBJ1-5 | 19 | TRBV19 | NA | CASSISPTPGTSRKKPQHF | TGTGCCAGTAGTATAAGCCCTACTCCCGGGACCTCTAGAAAGAAGCCCCAGCATTTT
NA | TRBJ2-1 | 11 | TRBV20-1 | NA | CSARVGTEQFF | TGCAGTGCTAGAGTGGGCACTGAGCAGTTCTTC
NA | TRBJ2-3 | 15 | TRBV5-8 | TRBD1 | CASSSGQGETDTQYF | TGTGCCAGCAGCTCTGGACAGGGTGAAACAGATACGCAGTATTTT
few | TRBJ2-1 | 19 | TRBV7-2 | TRBD2 | CASSLRPVPTSGINNEQFF | TGTGCCAGCAGCTTACGCCCTGTTCCTACTAGCGGTATCAACAATGAGCAGTTCTTC
NA | TRBJ1-1 | 16 | TRBV10-1 | TRBD1 | CASSDRTGPQNTEAFF | TGCGCCAGCAGTGACCGGACAGGGCCCCAGAACACTGAAGCTTTCTTT